The entry below gives a single T cell receptor beta chain sequence along with its context. Its matching antigen is unknown. Progenitor exhausted-like CD8+ memory cells (TPEX) were CCR7+ PD-1+ TIGIT+. Germline V gives CDR1 MGHRA, CDR2 YSYEKL. There are 15 residues in the CDR3. This entry belongs to a study of human CD8 memory T cell subsets. Whole-study findings and limits: Chao1 was used to estimate diversity, and its estimates suggested stem-like memory T cells were more diverse than precursor exhausted T cells.

TCR beta was sequenced from UMI-tagged 5' RACE libraries. TCRdb derives one entry per CDR3 protein from the 5' RACE reads, leaving out DNA. Its table records thousands of distinct CDR3 sequences. The material sequenced was CD8+ T cells from PBMCs. This receptor was identified in a human donor in good health. The chain carries TRBV4-1 and TRBJ1-1; checking the TCRdb D call of TRBD1 is not possible without DNA. The CDR3 here is CASSQDRGPGAEAFF.